The 23 T cell receptor beta chains reported below all come from one sample, sequenced in a study of blood T cell repertoires in COVID-19. Libraries were prepared by immunoSEQ multiplex PCR; TCRdb keeps only in-frame clonotypes and omits some of them. The table has 150,000 to 180,000 clones, about 80% seen once; the top ten hold 25% to 30%. The specimen was peripheral blood. Source of these receptors: a woman aged 55 to 70 with acute or convalescent COVID-19.

The V gene is TRBV3-1 (or the pseudogene TRBV3-2), the J gene TRBJ2-4; 8 bases fit TRBD2. This CDR3 has 12 amino acids. The ends lost 3 bases at V and 15 bases at J; junction bases unmatched: 7. Germline V gene lookup returns CDR1 LGHDT and CDR2 YNNKEL (reference sequence). The CDR3 is CASSHQGLAWYF. In DNA form, the CDR3 reads TGTGCCAGCAGCCACCAAGGACTAGCATGGTACTTC.

The chain couples TRBV2 to TRBJ1-6; 7 bases line up with TRBD1. The CDR3 runs to 15 residues. Germline V gene lookup returns CDR1 SNHLY and CDR2 FYNNEI. V was pared by 11 bases and J by 6 bases, with 13 bases of the junction left unmatched. CDR3 region: CAFRDSIALNSPLHF. The DNA of the CDR3 is TGTGCCTTCAGGGACAGTATTGCTCTTAATTCACCCCTCCACTTT. Complete variable domain (other parts from reference TRBV2 and TRBJ1-6): EPEVTQTPSHQVTQMGQEVILRCVPISNHLYFYWYRQILGQKVEFLVSFYNNEISEKSEIFDDQFSVERPDGSNFTLKIRSTKLEDSAMYFCAFRDSIALNSPLHFGNGTRLTVT.

This chain connects TRBV5-1 to TRBJ2-1, with 7 bases fitting TRBD2. Looked up from germline, CDR1 is SGHRS and CDR2 is YFSETQ. V gave up 1 base and J gave up 4 bases; unmatched junction bases: 17. The CDR3 runs 19 residues. The CDR3 DNA is TGCGCCAGCAGCTTGCGTGGGGCCTTGGAGGGAGGGTTATACAATGAGCAGTTCTTC. This gives the protein CASSLRGALEGGLYNEQFF.

The rearrangement uses TRBV7-3 and TRBJ2-3; 11 bases are shared with TRBD2. This CDR3 contains 15 residues. Germline assignment: CDR1 SGHTA and CDR2 FQGTGA. V dropped 5 bases and J dropped 0; count of bases not matched to a gene: 1. CDR3 in amino acids: CASSRLAGSTDTQYF. CDR3 bases: TGTGCCAGCAGCCGACTAGCGGGGAGCACAGATACGCAGTATTTT.

The chain is built from TRBV7-2 and TRBJ2-3; D remains ambiguous. Trimming stripped 4 bases from V and 1 base from J, with 9 bases between. CDR1 and CDR2 (germline): SGHTA, FQGNSA. This CDR3 is 14 amino acids long. The CDR3 nucleotides read TGTGCCAGCAGCTCCTACCAGGGCACAGATACGCAGTATTTT. Amino acids: CASSSYQGTDTQYF. The full variable domain, with the rest looked up from reference TRBV7-2 and TRBJ2-3, is GAGVSQSPSNKVTEKGKDVELRCDPISGHTALYWYRQSLGQGLEFLIYFQGNSAPDKSGLPSDRFSAERTGGSVSTLTIQRTQQEDSAVYLCASSSYQGTDTQYFGPGTRLTVL.

The V call is TRBV5-4, the J call TRBJ1-2; TRBD1 agrees at 7 bases. The CDR3 runs 15 residues. V was pared by 3 bases and J by 2 bases, with 7 bases of the junction left unmatched. Germline V gene lookup returns CDR1 SGHNT and CDR2 YYREEE (reference sequence). CDR3 coding DNA: TGTGCCAGCAGCTCCGACAGGGCCCTAAACTATGGCTACACCTTC. This sequence encodes CASSSDRALNYGYTF.

The V and J genes are TRBV5-1 and TRBJ2-5; TRBD1 matches 11 bases. CDR3 size: 15 residues. Germline trimming cut 3 bases from V and 6 bases from J; bases unmatched to any gene: 7. CDR1 is SGHRS, CDR2 YFSETQ, per germline. The chain's CDR3 is CASSSGTGGRKTQYF. The DNA for the CDR3 is TGCGCCAGCAGCTCCGGGACAGGGGGTCGAAAGACCCAGTACTTC.

In DNA, the CDR3 is TGTGCCAGCAGTTACGGCAGGGTCGGGAATGAGCAGTTCTTC. It encodes CASSYGRVGNEQFF. This sequence joins TRBV6-2 or TRBV6-3 and TRBJ2-1; a weak D match, TRBD1 (5 bases). The CDR3 totals 14 residues. Trimming stripped 2 bases from V and 7 bases from J, with 12 bases between. Germline V lookup: CDR1 MNHEY, CDR2 SVGEGT.

DNA for the CDR3: TGTGCCAGTAGTATAAATCCTCTAGCCCTCACAGATACGCAGTATTTT. Its protein is CASSINPLALTDTQYF. V is TRBV19 and J is TRBJ2-3, with D maybe TRBD2 (5 bases). Germline CDR1 reads LNHDA; CDR2 reads SQIVND (reference sequence). This CDR3 comprises 16 residues. V lost 2 bases and J lost 2, with 14 bases in between.

This clone was seen just once. V usage is TRBV29-1 and J usage is TRBJ1-1; weak D call: TRBD1 (6 bases). V was pared by 6 bases and J by 3 bases, with 14 bases between. This CDR3 region has 13 residues. Germline CDR1 SQVTM, CDR2 ANQGSEA. In nucleotides, the CDR3 is TGCAGCGTATCCGGGACATCTCACACTGAAGCTTTCTTT. It is translated as CSVSGTSHTEAFF.

V gene TRBV6-5 combines with J gene TRBJ1-5; 7 nucleotides line up with TRBD1. Losses at the gene ends were 5 bases for V and 0 bases for J; bases not matched to a gene: 4. The CDR3 runs 15 residues. Looked up from germline, CDR1 is MNHEY and CDR2 is SVGAGI. CDR3 residues: CASSPGQYSNQPQHF. The CDR3 DNA reads as TGTGCCAGCAGTCCGGGACAGTATAGCAATCAGCCCCAGCATTTT.

The chain couples TRBV7-2 to TRBJ2-3, with 11 positions matching TRBD1. The germline gives CDR1 SGHTA, CDR2 FQGNSA. Trimming cost V 5 bases and J 5 bases; bases outside gene matches: 6. The CDR3 has 15 residues. The CDR3 loop is CASSRGQGVIDTQYF. Written as DNA, the CDR3 is TGTGCCAGCAGCCGGGGACAGGGGGTTATAGATACGCAGTATTTT.

This clone occurred a few times. This chain connects TRBV6-2 or TRBV6-3 to TRBJ2-2; D perhaps matches TRBD2 (5 bases). Germline values: CDR1 MNHEY, CDR2 SVGEGT. The germline V and J ends were trimmed by 4 bases and 4 bases, with 16 bases remaining between them. The CDR3 is 16 residues long. The CDR3 protein is CASSSSLTGITGELFF. The CDR3 DNA follows: TGTGCCAGCAGTTCCTCCTTAACGGGGATCACCGGGGAGCTGTTTTTT.

The CDR3 here is CASSVAGAGAYNEQFF. CDR3 DNA sequence: TGTGCCAGCAGCGTAGCCGGAGCGGGGGCCTACAATGAGCAGTTCTTC. The gene calls are TRBV9 and TRBJ2-1; TRBD2 agrees at 8 bases. The length of the CDR3 is 16 residues. Germline V gives CDR1 SGDLS, CDR2 YYNGEE. Trimming took 0 bases from V and 2 from J; bases not matched to a gene: 4.

The V and J genes are TRBV3-1 (or the pseudogene TRBV3-2) and TRBJ1-2; D not resolved. The CDR3 spans 15 residues. V lost 1 base, J lost 7 bases, and 16 bases lay in between. In germline, CDR1 is LGHDT, CDR2 YNNKEL (reference sequence). CDR3: CASSQGSQALGGYTF. For the CDR3, the DNA is TGTGCCAGCAGCCAAGGGTCCCAGGCCTTAGGTGGCTACACCTTC.

The chain's CDR3 is CASSVAFRDTEAFF. As DNA, the CDR3 is TGTGCCAGCAGCGTAGCTTTCAGGGACACTGAAGCTTTCTTT. The V and J genes are TRBV9 and TRBJ1-1, with D possibly TRBD1 on 5 matching bases. Germline CDR1 is SGDLS and CDR2 is YYNGEE. Trimming took 0 bases from V and 3 from J, leaving 9 bases between them. The CDR3 runs 14 residues.

V is TRBV12-1 and J is TRBJ2-1; the table's D call, TRBD1, was not checked against the DNA. TRBV12-1 is termed a pseudogene. The CDR3 runs to 12 residues. The CDR3 region has the DNA TGTGCCAGTGGCAACCCGCCCAATGAGCAGTTCTTC. Residues: CASGNPPNEQFF.

V is TRBV6-5 and J is TRBJ1-2, with TRBD1 matching 7 bases. This CDR3 is built from 13 residues. V dropped 5 bases and J dropped 8; count of bases not matched to a gene: 8. Germline V gene lookup returns CDR1 MNHEY and CDR2 SVGAGI. This CDR3 reads CASSTRGANGYTF. The CDR3 DNA reads TGTGCCAGCAGTACCAGGGGGGCTAACGGCTACACCTTC.

The chain links TRBV23-1 to TRBJ1-5, with 9 bases identical to TRBD1. TRBV23-1 is given ORF status, its function remaining uncertain. V trimming: 4 bases; J trimming: 6 bases; junction bases outside the gene matches: 10. The length of the CDR3 is 16 residues. This chain's CDR3 is CASSREEGQGGQPQHF. The DNA of the CDR3 is TGCGCCAGCAGTCGAGAAGAGGGACAGGGTGGTCAGCCCCAGCATTTT.

This sequence joins TRBV11-2 and TRBJ1-1; 7 bases line up with TRBD1. The CDR3 has 18 amino acids. Germline-derived CDR1 and CDR2 are SGHAT and FQNNGV. The V segment lost 2 bases and the J segment 7 bases; nucleotides outside the gene matches: 19. In nucleotides, the CDR3 is TGTGCCAGCAGCTTAAGTAGGGGACAGAACCCAAGGGTGGGTGAAGCTTTCTTT. This encodes CASSLSRGQNPRVGEAFF.

This chain uses TRBV19 with TRBJ2-1, with TRBD1 as a possible D gene (6 bases). V was shortened by 7 bases and J by 6 bases, with 19 bases between the two germline ends. CDR1 and CDR2 from the germline V gene are LNHDA and SQIVND (reference sequence). This CDR3 region has 15 residues. The CDR3 is CASTFNRVTINEQFF. Here the CDR3 DNA reads TGTGCCAGTACCTTCAACAGGGTTACTATCAATGAGCAGTTCTTC.

This clone was recorded once. This chain connects TRBV7-3 to TRBJ1-2; D perhaps matches TRBD1 (5 bases). With 4 bases removed from V and 8 bases from J, the gap between germline ends came to 20 bases. The CDR3 is made up of 15 amino acids. Germline CDR1 is SGHTA and CDR2 is FQGTGA. The CDR3 DNA reads TGTGCCAGCAGCTCCCTTCGGGCGGGGAGGGGAGGCTACACCTTC. This encodes CASSSLRAGRGGYTF.

V gene TRBV7-9 combines with J gene TRBJ2-1; 8 positions match TRBD2. The CDR3 consists of 16 residues. CDR1 and CDR2 (germline): SEHNR, FQNEAQ (reference sequence). Germline trimming cut 5 bases from V and 7 bases from J; bases unmatched to any gene: 13. CDR3 nucleotides: TGTGCCAGCAGCCTCAGGTCCGGGGGGGCCGAGAATGAGCAGTTCTTC. This translates into CASSLRSGGAENEQFF.